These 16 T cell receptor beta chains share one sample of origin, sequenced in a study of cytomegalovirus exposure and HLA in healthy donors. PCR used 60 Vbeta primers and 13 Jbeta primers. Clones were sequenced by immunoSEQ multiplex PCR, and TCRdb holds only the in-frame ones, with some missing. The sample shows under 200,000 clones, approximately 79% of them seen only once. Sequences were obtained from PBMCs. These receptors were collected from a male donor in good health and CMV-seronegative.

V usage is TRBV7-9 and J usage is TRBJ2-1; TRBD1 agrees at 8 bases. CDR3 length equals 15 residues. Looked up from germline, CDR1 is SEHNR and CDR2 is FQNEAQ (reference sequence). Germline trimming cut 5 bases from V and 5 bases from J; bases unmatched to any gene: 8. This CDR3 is CASSPTGTGNNEQFF. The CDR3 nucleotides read TGTGCCAGCAGCCCCACCGGGACAGGTAACAATGAGCAGTTCTTC. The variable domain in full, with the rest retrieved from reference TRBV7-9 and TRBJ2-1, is DTGVSQNPRHKITKRGQNVTFRCDPISEHNRLYWYRQTLGQGPEFLTYFQNEAQLEKSRLLSDRFSAERPKGSFSTLEIQRTEQGDSAMYLCASSPTGTGNNEQFFGPGTRLTVL.

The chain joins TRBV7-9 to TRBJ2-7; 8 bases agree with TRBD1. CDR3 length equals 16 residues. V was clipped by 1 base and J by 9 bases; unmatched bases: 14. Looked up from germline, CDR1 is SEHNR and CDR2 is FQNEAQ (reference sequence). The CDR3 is CASSLGPAGGFPWQYF. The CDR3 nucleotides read TGTGCCAGCAGCTTAGGTCCGGCAGGGGGCTTCCCGTGGCAGTACTTC.

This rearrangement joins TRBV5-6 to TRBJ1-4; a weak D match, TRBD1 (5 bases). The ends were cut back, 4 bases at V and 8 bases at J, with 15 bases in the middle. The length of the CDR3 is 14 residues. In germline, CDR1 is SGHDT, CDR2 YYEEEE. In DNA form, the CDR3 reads TGTGCCAGCAGCCCTCTCAGGGTTACCGAAAAACTGTTTTTT. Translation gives CASSPLRVTEKLFF. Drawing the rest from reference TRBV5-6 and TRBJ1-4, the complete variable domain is DAGVTQSPTHLIKTRGQQVTLRCSPKSGHDTVSWYQQALGQGPQFIFQYYEEEERQRGNFPDRFSGHQFPNYSSELNVNALLLGDSALYLCASSPLRVTEKLFFGSGTQLSVL.

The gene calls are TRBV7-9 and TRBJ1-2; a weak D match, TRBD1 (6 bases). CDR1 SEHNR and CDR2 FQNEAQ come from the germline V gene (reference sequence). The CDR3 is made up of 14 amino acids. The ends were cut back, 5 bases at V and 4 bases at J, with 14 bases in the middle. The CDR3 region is CASSGQKTGYGYTF. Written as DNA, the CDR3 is TGTGCCAGCAGCGGACAGAAAACGGGCTATGGCTACACCTTC.

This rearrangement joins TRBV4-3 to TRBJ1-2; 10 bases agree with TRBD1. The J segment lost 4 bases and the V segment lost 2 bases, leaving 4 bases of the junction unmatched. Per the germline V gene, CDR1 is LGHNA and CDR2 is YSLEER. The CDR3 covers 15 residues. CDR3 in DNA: TGCGCCAGCAGCCAATACCGGACAGGGGGCTATGGCTACACCTTC. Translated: CASSQYRTGGYGYTF.

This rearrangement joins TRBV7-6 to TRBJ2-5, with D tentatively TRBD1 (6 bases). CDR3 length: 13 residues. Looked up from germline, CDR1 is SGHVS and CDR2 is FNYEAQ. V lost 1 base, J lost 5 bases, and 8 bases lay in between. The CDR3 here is CASSLGGLETQYF. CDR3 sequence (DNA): TGTGCCAGCAGCTTAGGGGGGCTTGAGACCCAGTACTTC. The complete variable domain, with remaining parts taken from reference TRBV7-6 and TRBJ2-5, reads GAGVSQSPRYKVTKRGQDVALRCDPISGHVSLYWYRQALGQGPEFLTYFNYEAQQDKSGLPNDRFSAERPEGSISTLTIQRTEQRDSAMYRCASSLGGLETQYFGPGTRLLVL.

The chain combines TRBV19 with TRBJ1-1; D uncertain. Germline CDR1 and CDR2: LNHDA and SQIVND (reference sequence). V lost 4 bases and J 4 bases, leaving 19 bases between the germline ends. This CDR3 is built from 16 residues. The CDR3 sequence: CASSSEGVNSGTEAFF. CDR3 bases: TGTGCCAGTAGTAGCGAGGGCGTGAATTCAGGCACTGAAGCTTTCTTT.

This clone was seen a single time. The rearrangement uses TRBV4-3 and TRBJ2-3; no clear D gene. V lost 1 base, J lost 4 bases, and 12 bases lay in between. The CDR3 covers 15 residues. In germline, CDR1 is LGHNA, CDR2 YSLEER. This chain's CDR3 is CASSQGSGWADTQYF. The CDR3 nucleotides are TGCGCCAGCAGCCAAGGTTCAGGCTGGGCAGATACGCAGTATTTT.

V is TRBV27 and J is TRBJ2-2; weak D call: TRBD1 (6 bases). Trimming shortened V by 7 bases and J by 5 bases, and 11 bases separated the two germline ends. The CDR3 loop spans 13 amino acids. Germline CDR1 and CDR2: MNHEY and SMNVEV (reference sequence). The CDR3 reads CASTATGTGELFF. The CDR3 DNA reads TGTGCCAGCACCGCCACAGGGACCGGGGAGCTGTTTTTT.

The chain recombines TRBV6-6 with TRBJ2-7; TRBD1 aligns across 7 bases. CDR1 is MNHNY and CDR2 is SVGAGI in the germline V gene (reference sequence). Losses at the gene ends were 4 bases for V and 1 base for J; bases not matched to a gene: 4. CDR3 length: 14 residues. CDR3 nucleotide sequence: TGTGCCAGCAGTTGGGACAGCTATTCCTACGAGCAGTACTTC. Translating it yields CASSWDSYSYEQYF.

The CDR3 loop reads CASRAVTSTDTQYF. In nucleotides, the CDR3 is TGTGCCAGCAGGGCGGTCACTAGCACAGATACGCAGTATTTT. The rearrangement links TRBV7-9 to TRBJ2-3; D is unclear. Trimming cost V 6 bases and J 0 bases, with 10 bases left between them. CDR1 is SEHNR, CDR2 FQNEAQ, per germline (reference sequence). CDR3 length: 14 residues.

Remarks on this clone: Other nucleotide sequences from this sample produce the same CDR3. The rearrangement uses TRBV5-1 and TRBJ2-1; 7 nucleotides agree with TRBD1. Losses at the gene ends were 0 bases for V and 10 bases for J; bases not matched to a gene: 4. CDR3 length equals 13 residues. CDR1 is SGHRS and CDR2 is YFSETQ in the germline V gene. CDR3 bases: TGCGCCAGCAGCTTGGGACAGGGAAACGAGCAGTTCTTC. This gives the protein CASSLGQGNEQFF. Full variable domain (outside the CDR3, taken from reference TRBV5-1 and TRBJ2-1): KAGVTQTPRYLIKTRGQQVTLSCSPISGHRSVSWYQQTPGQGLQFLFEYFSETQRNKGNFPGRFSGRQFSNSRSEMNVSTLELGDSALYLCASSLGQGNEQFFGPGTRLTVL.

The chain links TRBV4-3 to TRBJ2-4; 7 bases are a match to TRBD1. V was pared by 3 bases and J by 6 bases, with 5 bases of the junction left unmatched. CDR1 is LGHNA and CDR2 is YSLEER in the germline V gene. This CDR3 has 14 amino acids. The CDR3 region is CASSQARDRNIQYF. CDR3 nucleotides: TGCGCCAGCAGCCAGGCCCGGGACAGAAACATTCAGTACTTC.

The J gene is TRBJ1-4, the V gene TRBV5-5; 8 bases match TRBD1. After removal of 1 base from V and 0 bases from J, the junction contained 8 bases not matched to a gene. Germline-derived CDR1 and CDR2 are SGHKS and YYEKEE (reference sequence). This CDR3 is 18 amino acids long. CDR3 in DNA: TGTGCCAGCAGCTTGTCCCGGGACAGGATTGCAACTAATGAAAAACTGTTTTTT. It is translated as CASSLSRDRIATNEKLFF.

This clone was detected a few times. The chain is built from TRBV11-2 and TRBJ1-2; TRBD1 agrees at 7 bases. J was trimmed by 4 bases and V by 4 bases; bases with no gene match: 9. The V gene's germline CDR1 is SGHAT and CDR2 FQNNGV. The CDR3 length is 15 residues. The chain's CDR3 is CASSSRDRSPYGYTF. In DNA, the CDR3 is TGTGCCAGCAGCTCTCGGGACAGATCCCCCTATGGCTACACCTTC.

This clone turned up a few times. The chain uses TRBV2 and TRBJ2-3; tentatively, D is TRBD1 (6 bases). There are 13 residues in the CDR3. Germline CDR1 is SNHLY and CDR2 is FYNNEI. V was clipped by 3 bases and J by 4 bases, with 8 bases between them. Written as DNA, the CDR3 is TGTGCCAGCAGTGAGGCAGGGGCAGATACGCAGTATTTT. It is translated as CASSEAGADTQYF.